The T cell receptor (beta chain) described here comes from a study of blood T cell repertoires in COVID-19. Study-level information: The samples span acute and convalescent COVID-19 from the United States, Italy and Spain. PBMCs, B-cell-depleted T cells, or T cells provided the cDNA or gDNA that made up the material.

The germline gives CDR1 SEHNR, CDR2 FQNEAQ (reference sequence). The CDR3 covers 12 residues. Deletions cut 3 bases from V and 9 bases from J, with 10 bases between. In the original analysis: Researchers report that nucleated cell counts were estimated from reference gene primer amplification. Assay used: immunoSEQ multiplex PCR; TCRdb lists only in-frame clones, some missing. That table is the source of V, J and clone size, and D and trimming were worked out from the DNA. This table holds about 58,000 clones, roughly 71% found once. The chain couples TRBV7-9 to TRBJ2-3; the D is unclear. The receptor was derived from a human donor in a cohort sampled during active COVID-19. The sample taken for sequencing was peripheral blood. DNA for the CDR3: TGTGCCAGCAGCTTCACTCTGGAGACGCAGTATTTT. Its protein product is CASSFTLETQYF.